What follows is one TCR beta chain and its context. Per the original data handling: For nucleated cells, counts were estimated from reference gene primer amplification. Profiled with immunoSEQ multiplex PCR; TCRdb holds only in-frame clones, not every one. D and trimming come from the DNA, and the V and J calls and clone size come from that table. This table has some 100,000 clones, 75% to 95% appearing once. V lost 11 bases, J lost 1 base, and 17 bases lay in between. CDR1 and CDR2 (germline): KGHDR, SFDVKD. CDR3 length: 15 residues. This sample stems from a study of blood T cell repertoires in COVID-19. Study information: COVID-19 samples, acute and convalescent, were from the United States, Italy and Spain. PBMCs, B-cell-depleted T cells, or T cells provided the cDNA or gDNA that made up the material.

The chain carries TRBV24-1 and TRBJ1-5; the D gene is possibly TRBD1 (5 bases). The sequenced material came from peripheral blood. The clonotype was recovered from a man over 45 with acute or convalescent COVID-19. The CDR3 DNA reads TGTGCCAACGGGAGAGAGGGGTTCAGCAATCAGCCCCAGCATTTT. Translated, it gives CANGREGFSNQPQHF.